A selection of T cell receptor beta chains follows, all from one sample in a study of beta chain features in type 1 diabetes. The repertoire was sequenced with immunoSEQ multiplex PCR; TCRdb's copy has only in-frame clones and lacks some. Found here are 130,000 to 150,000 clones, under 60% of them singletons; the top ten hold approximately 0.4%. The sequencing sample was made of Tregs from blood. The source of these receptors is a man aged 18 to 29 in good health. Both conserved end residues are part of each CDR3. A D gene is named only where the DNA matches it firmly. Where a row states a size, it is once, few, many or the class of an expanded clone; other rows omit it.

d_call	j_call	cdr3_length	clone_size	v_call	cdr3_aa	cdr3_nt
TRBD1	TRBJ2-1	14	-	TRBV5-4	CASSSTGMRDEQFF	TGTGCCAGCAGCTCGACAGGGATGCGGGATGAGCAGTTCTTC
TRBD2	TRBJ2-7	15	-	TRBV4-3	CASSRGLAGSYEQYF	TGCGCCAGCAGCCGGGGACTAGCGGGCTCCTACGAGCAGTACTTC
-	TRBJ2-1	15	-	TRBV15	CATSGSREAYNEQFF	TGTGCCACCAGCGGGTCCAGGGAAGCCTACAATGAGCAGTTCTTC
-	TRBJ2-7	14	few	TRBV2	CASRRLVSSYEQYF	TGTGCCAGCAGGCGACTAGTCAGCTCCTACGAGCAGTACTTC
TRBD1	TRBJ2-7	12	-	TRBV6-6	CASRGTAWEQYF	TGTGCCAGCAGAGGGACAGCTTGGGAGCAGTACTTC
TRBD1	TRBJ2-1	17	few	TRBV28	CASRLLGGQGVGNEQFF	TGTGCCAGCAGACTCCTGGGGGGACAGGGGGTAGGCAATGAGCAGTTCTTC
TRBD2	TRBJ2-5	14	-	TRBV30	CAWSPGGGQETQYF	TGTGCCTGGAGCCCGGGGGGGGGCCAAGAGACCCAGTACTTC
TRBD1	TRBJ2-7	14	-	TRBV7-9	CASLTGQGIHEQYF	TGTGCCAGCCTAACGGGACAGGGGATCCACGAGCAGTACTTC
-	TRBJ1-6	14	-	TRBV10-3	CAISPTGKISPLHF	TGTGCCATCAGTCCTACAGGGAAAATTTCACCCCTCCACTTT
-	TRBJ2-6	15	once	TRBV5-6	CASSLTGFGANVLTF	TGTGCCAGCAGCTTGACAGGGTTTGGGGCCAACGTCCTGACTTTC
TRBD2	TRBJ2-4	15	-	TRBV5-4	CASSRGGLGKNIQYF	TGTGCCAGCAGCCGCGGGGGGCTGGGCAAAAACATTCAGTACTTC
TRBD2	TRBJ2-2	15	few	TRBV7-9	CASTLGLGPTGELFF	TGTGCCAGCACCTTGGGACTAGGGCCAACCGGGGAGCTGTTTTTT
TRBD2	TRBJ2-3	17	-	TRBV7-8	CASSYPSGGERADTQYF	TGTGCCAGCAGCTACCCTAGCGGGGGGGAACGAGCAGATACGCAGTATTTT
TRBD2	TRBJ2-5	15	-	TRBV9	CASSVSLREGETQYF	TGTGCCAGCAGCGTAAGTTTGCGGGAGGGAGAGACCCAGTACTTC
-	TRBJ2-4	15	-	TRBV18	CASLPLNLAKNIQYF	TGTGCCAGCTTGCCTCTAAATCTAGCCAAAAACATTCAGTACTTC
TRBD1	TRBJ2-7	16	-	TRBV7-8	CASSLEVGTGTYEQYF	TGTGCCAGCAGCTTAGAAGTGGGGACAGGGACCTACGAGCAGTACTTC
TRBD1	TRBJ2-3	16	-	TRBV15	CATSRVRGQFGDTQYF	TGTGCCACCAGCAGAGTGAGGGGGCAGTTTGGGGATACGCAGTATTTT
-	TRBJ1-6	16	few	TRBV7-3	CASSLFGAGNNSPLHF	TGTGCCAGCAGCCTTTTTGGGGCAGGGAACAATTCACCCCTCCACTTT
TRBD1	TRBJ1-2	13	-	TRBV6-6	CASSGTGGYGYTF	TGTGCCAGCAGCGGAACAGGGGGCTATGGCTACACCTTC
-	TRBJ2-7	15	-	TRBV27	CASSFDRIDTYEQYF	TGTGCCAGCAGTTTTGACAGGATTGACACCTACGAGCAGTACTTC
-	TRBJ1-2	12	-	TRBV19	CASSDSGYGYTF	TGTGCCAGTAGTGATTCGGGCTATGGCTACACCTTC
-	TRBJ2-2	17	few	TRBV7-2	CASTLRPLPEMGGELFF	TGTGCCAGCACCTTACGTCCCTTGCCGGAGATGGGCGGGGAGCTGTTTTTT
TRBD1	TRBJ2-5	15	few	TRBV27	CASSPWDRSRETQYF	TGTGCCAGCAGTCCCTGGGACAGGTCGAGAGAGACCCAGTACTTC
-	TRBJ2-7	15	few	TRBV18	CASSPWASQSYEQYF	TGTGCCAGCTCACCTTGGGCTTCGCAATCCTACGAGCAGTACTTC
TRBD1	TRBJ2-7	17	-	TRBV13	CASSFEPGTGVVREQYF	TGTGCCAGCAGCTTTGAACCCGGGACAGGGGTTGTGCGCGAGCAGTACTTC
TRBD1	TRBJ2-5	12	-	TRBV2	CASSPTGVTQYF	TGTGCCAGCAGTCCGACAGGGGTCACCCAGTACTTC
TRBD2	TRBJ2-1	17	-	TRBV10-3	CAISESERGAALDEQFF	TGTGCCATCAGTGAGTCTGAGCGGGGGGCCGCCTTGGATGAGCAGTTCTTC
-	TRBJ2-5	14	-	TRBV9	CASSVDMGAKTQYF	TGTGCCAGCAGCGTAGATATGGGGGCCAAGACCCAGTACTTC
TRBD1	TRBJ1-2	14	-	TRBV7-9	CASSVGQANYGYTF	TGTGCCAGCAGCGTTGGACAGGCCAACTATGGCTACACCTTC
-	TRBJ2-1	13	few	TRBV30	CAWSLSSYNEQFF	TGTGCCTGGAGTCTGAGCTCCTACAATGAGCAGTTCTTC
TRBD1	TRBJ1-2	14	-	TRBV4-1	CASSPATGFYGYTF	TGCGCCAGCAGCCCGGCGACAGGGTTCTATGGCTACACCTTC
TRBD1	TRBJ2-7	14	once	TRBV19	CASTPGQGVYEQYF	TGTGCCAGTACCCCGGGACAGGGCGTCTACGAGCAGTACTTC
TRBD1	TRBJ2-7	14	few	TRBV7-9	CASSSGQGKNEQYF	TGTGCCAGCAGCTCAGGACAGGGGAAAAACGAGCAGTACTTC
TRBD1	TRBJ1-5	17	-	TRBV7-9	CASSLGVGTGGGQPQHF	TGTGCCAGCAGCTTAGGAGTTGGGACAGGGGGCGGACAGCCCCAGCATTTT
TRBD2	TRBJ2-1	15	few	TRBV5-6	CASSLNPGTSYEQFF	TGTGCCAGCAGCTTAAACCCTGGGACTAGCTATGAGCAGTTCTTC
-	TRBJ1-2	13	few	TRBV7-9	CASSSLASLGYTF	TGTGCCAGCAGCTCTCTGGCTAGCCTTGGCTACACCTTC
TRBD1	TRBJ2-7	14	-	TRBV5-5	CASSLEDRYYEQYF	TGTGCCAGCAGCTTGGAGGACAGGTACTACGAGCAGTACTTC
TRBD1	TRBJ1-4	14	-	TRBV5-1	CASSSQGDGEKLFF	TGCGCCAGCAGCTCACAGGGGGATGGTGAAAAACTGTTTTTT
TRBD1	TRBJ2-7	16	few	TRBV30	CAWSVLGGQGAYEQYF	TGTGCCTGGAGTGTACTAGGCGGACAGGGGGCCTACGAGCAGTACTTC
TRBD1	TRBJ1-2	15	few	TRBV4-3	CASSQVTGGVYGYTF	TGCGCCAGCAGCCAGGTCACAGGGGGCGTCTATGGCTACACCTTC
TRBD2	TRBJ2-1	15	few	TRBV7-2	CASSPSRGGRDEQFF	TGTGCCAGCAGCCCCTCCCGGGGGGGCCGGGATGAGCAGTTCTTC
-	TRBJ2-2	16	-	TRBV7-3	CASSLAGSRNTGELFF	TGTGCCAGCAGCTTAGCCGGGTCCAGGAACACCGGGGAGCTGTTTTTT
TRBD2	TRBJ2-7	16	few	TRBV28	CASRPLVGGFSYEQYF	TGTGCCAGCAGGCCTTTGGTCGGGGGGTTCTCCTACGAGCAGTACTTC